The 22 T cell receptor beta chains reported below all come from one sample, sequenced in a study of T-cell memory formation after mild COVID-19. TCRdb analysed the 5' RACE reads with MiXCR anew, one entry per CDR3 protein. The table lists 60,000 to 65,000 distinct CDR3 sequences, about 9.4% of them singletons. Sequencing was done on a sample of PBMCs or a T cell subset sorted from them (not recorded which). These receptor sequences come from a man aged 18-30 years who had mild COVID-19 (a few samples of this study predate the infection). Cell type and time point are not known.

The chain employs TRBV27 and TRBJ1-5; D is undetermined. V dropped 2 bases and J dropped 1 base, with 6 bases sitting between them. This CDR3 is built from 14 residues. The germline V gene encodes CDR1 MNHEY and CDR2 SMNVEV (reference sequence). As DNA, the CDR3 is TGTGCCAGCAGTTTAGTACCGAGCAATCAGCCCCAGCATTTT. It specifies CASSLVPSNQPQHF.

This clonotype was observed many times. Here the CDR3 reads CASSSDNTDTQYF. DNA for the CDR3: TGCGCCAGCAGCTCTGATAACACAGATACGCAGTATTTT. This sequence joins TRBV5-1 and TRBJ2-3; no reliable D call. V lost 3 bases and J lost 2, with 7 bases in between. The length of the CDR3 is 13 residues. Germline-derived CDR1 and CDR2 are SGHRS and YFSETQ.

The chain is built from TRBV12-3 or TRBV12-4 and TRBJ2-5; TRBD1 matches 9 bases. The CDR3 length is 17 residues. V was pared by 1 base and J by 5 bases, with 11 bases of the junction left unmatched. CDR3 sequence (DNA): TGTGCCAGCAGTTTAGTGGGCTGGGGACAGGGCACGGAGACCCAGTACTTC. Amino acids: CASSLVGWGQGTETQYF.

This clonotype was detected a few times. This CDR3 reads CASSLTSGSNEQFF. CDR3 nucleotide sequence: TGTGCCAGCAGCCTGACTAGCGGGAGCAATGAGCAGTTCTTC. The gene calls are TRBV5-6 and TRBJ2-1, with 12 bases matching TRBD2. Germline V gene data show CDR1 as SGHDT and CDR2 as YYEEEE. J lost 6 bases, V lost 4 bases, and 2 bases had no gene match. The CDR3 loop spans 14 amino acids.

The chain joins TRBV5-1 to TRBJ1-2; D remains ambiguous. Germline-derived CDR1 and CDR2 are SGHRS and YFSETQ. V gave up 1 base and J gave up 2 bases, with 12 bases separating them. This CDR3 has 15 residues. CDR3 nucleotides: TGCGCCAGCAGCTTGTCGGGCAGTAAAAACTATGGCTACACCTTC. Protein: CASSLSGSKNYGYTF.

This chain uses TRBV5-1 with TRBJ2-7, with D possibly TRBD1 on 6 matching bases. Trimming took off 1 base at V and 6 bases at J, with 17 bases between the two ends. The germline CDR1 and CDR2 sequences are SGHRS and YFSETQ. The CDR3 spans 15 residues. CDR3 in amino acids: CASSLNPQGQGEQYV. The CDR3, as DNA: TGCGCCAGCAGCTTGAATCCGCAGGGGCAGGGCGAGCAGTACGTC.

This clonotype was observed a few times. The chain couples TRBV19 to TRBJ1-1, with a weak D call TRBD1 (5 bases). From germline, CDR1 is LNHDA and CDR2 SQIVND (reference sequence). The V end lost 10 bases, the J end lost 0 bases, and 12 bases lay between the germline ends. The CDR3 covers 13 residues. CDR3 loop: CATLDIVNTEAFF. Here the CDR3 DNA reads TGTGCCACCCTGGACATAGTGAACACTGAAGCTTTCTTT.

This clonotype came up a few times. The chain carries TRBV29-1 and TRBJ1-2; 8 bases fit TRBD1. This CDR3 is 12 amino acids long. V lost 6 bases and J lost 6; bases outside the gene matches: 6. Per the germline V gene, CDR1 is SQVTM and CDR2 is ANQGSEA. The CDR3 nucleotides are TGCAGCGTCGGACAGGGCGGGGATGGCTACACCTTC. Translating gives CSVGQGGDGYTF.

This chain's CDR3 is CASSLGRQETQYF. CDR3 in DNA: TGTGCCAGCAGCCTGGGACGGCAAGAGACCCAGTACTTC. The chain combines TRBV2 with TRBJ2-5; D tentatively fits TRBD1 or TRBD2 (5 bases each). The CDR3 spans 13 residues. Germline V gene sequence: CDR1 SNHLY, CDR2 FYNNEI. The ends were cut back, 6 bases at V and 2 bases at J, with 10 bases in the middle.

This clonotype was detected only a few times. The J gene is TRBJ2-3, the V gene TRBV4-3; the D call may be TRBD1 or TRBD2 (5 bases each). Per germline, CDR1 LGHNA and CDR2 YSLEER. The CDR3 has 13 residues. V dropped 0 bases and J dropped 5 bases, with 6 bases sitting between them. The CDR3 reads CASSQERGDTQYF. The CDR3 nucleotides are TGCGCCAGCAGCCAAGAGAGGGGAGATACGCAGTATTTT.

This clonotype has only a few counts. The chain recombines TRBV20-1 with TRBJ1-5, with a weak D call TRBD1 (6 bases). The CDR3 is 12 amino acids. Germline CDR1 DFQATT, CDR2 SNEGSKA (reference sequence). V was pared by 5 bases and J by 3 bases, with 8 bases between. CDR3 DNA sequence: TGCAGTGCTGAGGGGGACAATCAGCCCCAGCATTTT. Its protein is CSAEGDNQPQHF.

This clonotype was seen a handful of times. This chain uses TRBV6-5 with TRBJ2-2, with 7 bases fitting TRBD1. Germline V gives CDR1 MNHEY, CDR2 SVGAGI. The V gene end was trimmed by 2 bases and the J gene end by 5 bases; junction bases not matched to a gene: 5. There are 15 residues in the CDR3. The CDR3 region is CASSYQGQSTGELFF. The CDR3 DNA reads as TGTGCCAGCAGTTACCAGGGACAGTCAACCGGGGAGCTGTTTTTT.

This clonotype was seen more than once but under ten times. The chain recombines TRBV12-3 or TRBV12-4 with TRBJ1-2; D is unclear. The V end lost 6 bases, the J end lost 3 bases, and 11 bases lay between the germline ends. This CDR3 is 13 amino acids long. The CDR3 reads CASRPDTHYGYTF. The DNA for the CDR3 is TGTGCCAGCAGACCCGACACACACTATGGCTACACCTTC.

This clonotype was picked up a small number of times. The V gene is TRBV2, the J gene TRBJ1-5; a possible D gene is TRBD1 (5 bases). The germline V gene has CDR1 SNHLY and CDR2 FYNNEI. The CDR3 spans 13 residues. V shed 8 bases and J shed 3 bases, with 11 bases lying between them. DNA of the CDR3: TGTGCCAGCGGGGGGGATTTCAATCAGCCCCAGCATTTT. Translating gives CASGGDFNQPQHF.

The rearrangement joins TRBV6-6 to TRBJ2-1, with D possibly TRBD2 on 5 matching bases. This CDR3 comprises 14 residues. V was cut by 6 bases and J by 1 base, with 10 bases left in between. Germline V lookup: CDR1 MNHNY, CDR2 SVGAGI (reference sequence). The CDR3 DNA follows: TGTGCCAGCAGACTGGGCGGGTCCTACAATGAGCAGTTCTTC. Encoded protein: CASRLGGSYNEQFF.

The rearrangement links TRBV18 to TRBJ1-1; unclear D gene. Trimming pared 2 bases from V and 5 bases from J, leaving 12 bases between. The CDR3 runs to 14 residues. Germline CDR1 KGHSH, CDR2 LQKENI. The DNA for the CDR3 is TGTGCCAGCTCACCAGAGGGCACCGGGACTGAAGCTTTCTTT. As protein: CASSPEGTGTEAFF. The full variable domain, in which reference TRBV18 and TRBJ1-1 provide the parts outside the CDR3, is NAGVMQNPRHLVRRRGQEARLRCSPMKGHSHVYWYRQLPEEGLKFMVYLQKENIIDESGMPKERFSAEFPKEGPSILRIQQVVRGDSAAYFCASSPEGTGTEAFFGQGTRLTVV.

This clonotype was detected only a few times. This chain links TRBV5-5 with TRBJ2-2; tentatively, D is TRBD2 (5 bases). This CDR3 comprises 16 residues. The germline gives CDR1 SGHKS, CDR2 YYEKEE (reference sequence). With 1 base removed from V and 3 bases from J, the gap between germline ends came to 13 bases. This chain's CDR3 is CASSLNLAVDTGELFF. The CDR3 DNA reads TGTGCCAGCAGCTTGAATCTAGCCGTGGACACCGGGGAGCTGTTTTTT. The entire variable domain, with the rest obtained from reference TRBV5-5 and TRBJ2-2, is as follows: DAGVTQSPTHLIKTRGQQVTLRCSPISGHKSVSWYQQVLGQGPQFIFQYYEKEERGRGNFPDRFSARQFPNYSSELNVNALLLGDSALYLCASSLNLAVDTGELFFGEGSRLTVL.

This clonotype came up a few times. V usage is TRBV20-1 and J usage is TRBJ2-1, with 8 bases lining up with TRBD2. From germline, CDR1 is DFQATT and CDR2 SNEGSKA (reference sequence). The CDR3 runs 13 residues. V gave up 8 bases and J gave up 3 bases; unmatched junction bases: 6. The CDR3, as DNA: TGCAGTCTCAGCGGGGGACACTACAATGAGCAGTTCTTC. Its protein product is CSLSGGHYNEQFF.

The genes are TRBV4-3 and TRBJ1-1, with TRBD1 as a possible D gene (5 bases). This CDR3 contains 14 residues. V lost 0 bases to trimming and J lost 4 bases, with 9 bases between them. The germline V gene encodes CDR1 LGHNA and CDR2 YSLEER. The CDR3: CASSQDLGRTEAFF. CDR3 DNA: TGCGCCAGCAGCCAAGATCTGGGGCGCACTGAAGCTTTCTTT.

This clonotype was seen more than once but under ten times. The gene calls are TRBV4-3 and TRBJ2-4; D uncertain. Deletions cut 0 bases from V and 12 bases from J, with 15 bases between. The CDR3 contains 14 residues. Looked up from germline, CDR1 is LGHNA and CDR2 is YSLEER. DNA of the CDR3: TGCGCCAGCAGCCAAGACGGATGGGGATACAGTCAGTACTTC. It specifies CASSQDGWGYSQYF.

The chain uses TRBV30 and TRBJ2-5; D is unclear. The ends were cut back, 0 bases at V and 3 bases at J, with 11 bases in the middle. The CDR3 length is 14 residues. CDR1 is GTSNPN, CDR2 SVGIG, per germline (reference sequence). The CDR3 sequence: CAWSVLSREETQYF. The DNA for the CDR3 is TGTGCCTGGAGTGTACTTTCCCGGGAAGAGACCCAGTACTTC.

In its sample, this clonotype was seen a few times. This sequence joins TRBV12-3 or TRBV12-4 and TRBJ1-4, with D uncertain. This CDR3 has 17 amino acids. Between the trimmed V and J ends, which lost 5 bases and 6 bases, there was a span of 22 bases. Here the CDR3 reads CASSPTPGWGVDEKLFF. The CDR3 coding sequence is TGTGCCAGCAGTCCTACCCCGGGGTGGGGTGTGGATGAAAAACTGTTTTTT.